The 20 T cell receptor beta chains presented below share a single source sample, sequenced in a study of blood T cell repertoires in COVID-19. Sequencing used immunoSEQ multiplex PCR; TCRdb keeps in-frame clones, though not all of them. The sample has approximately 160,000 clones, approximately 84% seen once. The sample taken for sequencing was PBMCs or T cells enriched from blood (not recorded which). These receptors all stem from a woman between 45 and 60 years old who had recovered from COVID-19.

V gene TRBV14 combines with J gene TRBJ1-3, with 7 nucleotides matching TRBD1. The junction had 11 bases not matched to a gene; V was cut back by 4 bases and J by 2 bases. Germline V gene sequence: CDR1 SGHDN, CDR2 FVKESK. This CDR3 is 17 amino acids long. The CDR3 sequence is CASSPLGGDRAGNTIYF. The CDR3, as DNA: TGTGCCAGCAGCCCCCTGGGGGGAGACAGGGCTGGAAACACCATATATTTT.

The chain has TRBV7-8 and TRBJ2-2; D gene uncertain. V gave up 2 bases and J gave up 6 bases, with 19 bases separating them. Germline CDR1 reads SGHVS; CDR2 reads FQNEAQ. This CDR3 comprises 17 residues. Here the CDR3 reads CASSLSSAAQRSGELFF. The CDR3, as DNA: TGTGCCAGCAGCTTATCTTCTGCGGCCCAAAGGTCCGGGGAGCTGTTTTTT.

This clone was counted a few times. V usage is TRBV9 and J usage is TRBJ1-2; the match to TRBD1 covers 9 bases. V was clipped by 3 bases and J by 8 bases; unmatched bases: 14. Germline V gene sequence: CDR1 SGDLS, CDR2 YYNGEE. This CDR3 has 16 residues. The CDR3 loop reads CASSAAGTGSGAGYTF. CDR3 coding DNA: TGTGCCAGCAGCGCGGCCGGGACAGGGTCTGGGGCGGGCTACACCTTC.

This clone has just one count. The chain uses TRBV30 and TRBJ2-3, with TRBD2 matching over 8 bases. This CDR3 has 14 amino acids. V gave up 4 bases and J gave up 3 bases; unmatched junction bases: 6. The germline gives CDR1 GTSNPN, CDR2 SVGIG (reference sequence). This chain's CDR3 is CAWMSGRETDTQYF. CDR3 DNA sequence: TGTGCCTGGATGTCCGGGAGGGAGACAGATACGCAGTATTTT.

The genes are TRBV3-1 (or the pseudogene TRBV3-2) and TRBJ2-7; 15 bases fit TRBD2. This CDR3 spans 15 amino acids. Germline V gene data show CDR1 as LGHDT and CDR2 as YNNKEL (reference sequence). J was trimmed by 4 bases and V by 4 bases; bases with no gene match: 2. CDR3 sequence (DNA): TGTGCCAGCAGCCTGGGGACTAGCGGGAGGTACGAGCAGTACTTC. This sequence encodes CASSLGTSGRYEQYF.

Details on this clone: One end of the junction is discordant with germline, which a read error may explain. This chain uses TRBV5-6 with TRBJ2-7; 8 positions match TRBD2. CDR1 and CDR2 from the germline V gene are SGHDT and YYEEEE. This CDR3 has 12 residues. The chain's CDR3 is CASSLGGTRENF. The CDR3 DNA reads TGTGCCAGCAGCTTGGGCGGGACTAGAGAGAACTTC.

The gene calls are TRBV5-1 and TRBJ1-1, with D perhaps matching TRBD1 (5 bases). The V end was cut by 0 bases, the J end by 4 bases, with 10 bases between. Looked up from germline, CDR1 is SGHRS and CDR2 is YFSETQ. The CDR3 totals 14 residues. This CDR3 reads CASSLVQGTTEAFF. CDR3 in DNA: TGCGCCAGCAGCTTGGTCCAGGGAACCACTGAAGCTTTCTTT.

The V gene is TRBV20-1, the J gene TRBJ2-1; D possibly corresponds to TRBD2 (6 bases). Germline lookup yields CDR1 DFQATT and CDR2 SNEGSKA (reference sequence). This CDR3 contains 11 residues. Trimming stripped 3 bases from V and 11 bases from J, with 11 bases between. The chain's CDR3 is CSARSGRQQFF. DNA of the CDR3: TGCAGTGCTAGGTCCGGGAGACAGCAGTTCTTC.

The chain joins TRBV18 to TRBJ1-6, with TRBD1 matching over 8 bases. Germline loops: CDR1 KGHSH, CDR2 LQKENI. The CDR3 length is 14 residues. J lost 8 bases, V lost 3 bases, and 3 bases had no gene match. The CDR3 sequence: CASSPTGVDSPLHF. The CDR3 DNA reads TGTGCCAGCTCACCGACAGGGGTCGATTCACCCCTCCACTTT.

The chain recombines TRBV7-9 with TRBJ2-1; 9 bases line up with TRBD1. The germline CDR1 and CDR2 sequences are SEHNR and FQNEAQ (reference sequence). V lost 1 base and J lost 7; bases outside the gene matches: 11. This CDR3 has 17 amino acids. CDR3 sequence: CASSLGEGTGRKNEQFF. Here the CDR3 DNA reads TGTGCCAGCAGCTTAGGCGAGGGGACAGGGCGGAAGAATGAGCAGTTCTTC.

This clone appeared a few times. V and J are TRBV7-9 and TRBJ2-2; D not certain. The CDR3 is 13 residues long. Trimming left V 1 base short and J 6 bases short, with 6 bases between. The germline CDR1 and CDR2 sequences are SEHNR and FQNEAQ (reference sequence). The CDR3 DNA reads TGTGCCAGCAGCTTAGTCGGGTCCGGGGAGCTGTTTTTT. As protein: CASSLVGSGELFF. The full variable domain, with the rest looked up from reference TRBV7-9 and TRBJ2-2, is DTGVSQNPRHKITKRGQNVTFRCDPISEHNRLYWYRQTLGQGPEFLTYFQNEAQLEKSRLLSDRFSAERPKGSFSTLEIQRTEQGDSAMYLCASSLVGSGELFFGEGSRLTVL.

The chain recombines TRBV27 with TRBJ1-4; D may be TRBD1 (6 bases). Trimming took 2 bases from V and 3 from J, leaving 13 bases between them. The germline gives CDR1 MNHEY, CDR2 SMNVEV (reference sequence). There are 16 residues in the CDR3. CDR3 sequence: CASSLMRGAANEKLFF. The DNA for the CDR3 is TGTGCCAGCAGTTTAATGCGGGGGGCTGCTAATGAAAAACTGTTTTTT.

The CDR3 DNA reads as TGTGCCAGCAGTTCCACCGACGGGACAGGGGTTCGCGATGGCTACACCTTC. It codes for CASSSTDGTGVRDGYTF. The chain couples TRBV28 to TRBJ1-2; 10 bases are a match to TRBD1. CDR1 is MDHEN and CDR2 is SYDVKM in the germline V gene. The CDR3 covers 17 residues. The ends lost 4 bases at V and 6 bases at J; junction bases unmatched: 14.

The genes are TRBV10-3 and TRBJ1-2; 7 positions match TRBD1. The CDR3 covers 14 residues. V dropped 6 bases and J dropped 7; count of bases not matched to a gene: 11. Per the germline V gene, CDR1 is ENHRY and CDR2 is SYGVKD. CDR3 nucleotides: TGTGCCATCAGCGACCCACCGGGACAGAGTGGCTACACCTTC. Protein sequence: CAISDPPGQSGYTF.

The CDR3 reads CASSDSTGGPDTQYF. In nucleotides, the CDR3 is TGTGCCAGCAGTGACTCGACGGGAGGGCCAGATACGCAGTATTTT. This chain connects TRBV6-4 to TRBJ2-3; 8 positions match TRBD2. This CDR3 is built from 15 residues. The J segment lost 4 bases and the V segment lost 0 bases, leaving 3 bases of the junction unmatched. Per the germline V gene, CDR1 is MRHNA and CDR2 is SNTAGT.

The genes are TRBV12-5 and TRBJ2-3; TRBD1 might be the D (6 bases). CDR3 length: 17 amino acids. The germline CDR1 and CDR2 sequences are LGHNT and FRNRAP. V shed 5 bases and J shed 1 base, with 19 bases lying between them. CDR3 region: CASGPGLTGLGTDTQYF. CDR3 in DNA: TGTGCTAGTGGTCCAGGACTTACAGGGCTAGGCACAGATACGCAGTATTTT.

The chain combines TRBV4-2 with TRBJ1-1; 10 bases map to TRBD1. The CDR3 extends over 15 amino acids. V was pared by 3 bases and J by 1 base, with 2 bases of the junction left unmatched. CDR1 is LGHNA and CDR2 is YNFKEQ in the germline V gene. CDR3 sequence reads: CASSQGTGANTEAFF. The CDR3 nucleotides are TGTGCCAGCAGCCAGGGGACAGGGGCGAACACTGAAGCTTTCTTT.

The chain joins TRBV4-1 to TRBJ1-2, with D possibly matching TRBD1 (5 bases). This CDR3 contains 15 residues. The V gene's germline CDR1 is MGHRA and CDR2 YSYEKL. Trimming cost V 3 bases and J 2 bases, with 13 bases left between them. DNA for the CDR3: TGCGCCAGCAGCCACGTAGTGGGGGGGAACTATGGCTACACCTTC. Translation: CASSHVVGGNYGYTF.

This rearrangement joins TRBV30 to TRBJ2-7; 7 bases match TRBD2. V was pared by 3 bases and J by 0 bases, with 8 bases of the junction left unmatched. CDR1 is GTSNPN, CDR2 SVGIG, per germline (reference sequence). This CDR3 is built from 15 residues. In DNA, the CDR3 is TGTGCCTGGAGCGACGCTAGCGGAAACTCCTACGAGCAGTACTTC. It codes for CAWSDASGNSYEQYF.

The table lists this clone with a count of one. The CDR3 protein is CASSLAGEHRELFF. CDR3 in DNA: TGTGCCAGCAGCCTAGCGGGCGAACACCGGGAGCTGTTTTTT. The chain combines TRBV28 with TRBJ2-2, with TRBD2 matching 8 bases. CDR3 length: 14 amino acids. V was pared by 6 bases and J by 9 bases, with 9 bases of the junction left unmatched. From germline, CDR1 is MDHEN and CDR2 SYDVKM. Together with reference TRBV28 and TRBJ2-2, the CDR3 gives the full variable domain: DVKVTQSSRYLVKRTGEKVFLECVQDMDHENMFWYRQDPGLGLRLIYFSYDVKMKEKGDIPEGYSVSREKKERFSLILESASTNQTSMYLCASSLAGEHRELFFGEGSRLTVL.